This T cell receptor (beta chain) was recorded in a study of graft-versus-host responses after intestinal transplantation. Notes on this clone: As yet, its antigen is unknown.

Study results and caveats: Recipient marrow held GvH clones, some first seen in ileum or blood. High graft-versus-host to host-versus-graft clonal ratios were seen in allografts of patients with graft-donor T cell macrochimerism.

Assay used: immunoSEQ multiplex PCR; TCRdb lists only in-frame clones, some missing. The repertoire holds 90,000 to 150,000 clones, with over 80% as singletons. V lost 4 bases, J lost 6 bases, and 7 bases stayed unmatched. The germline gives CDR1 SQVTM, CDR2 ANQGSEA. The CDR3 totals 13 residues. The TCR sequence derives from a human donor who received an intestinal transplant. The source material was unstimulated CD4+ T cells sorted from spleen or lymph node cells, sampled before intestinal transplant. V usage is TRBV29-1 and J usage is TRBJ2-3; 7 nucleotides match TRBD2. In DNA form, the CDR3 reads TGCAGCGTTGGTGGGAGGGCTCGCGATACGCAGTATTTT. Its translation: CSVGGRARDTQYF.